The 26 T cell receptor beta chains in this list originate from one sample, sequenced in a study of blood T cell repertoires in COVID-19. The assay was immunoSEQ multiplex PCR, and TCRdb's table has in-frame clones only and misses some. The sample carries more than 200,000 clones, 70% to 85% recorded once. Sample: peripheral blood. Source of these receptors: a woman older than 75 with active or convalescent COVID-19.

The rearrangement uses TRBV2 and TRBJ1-1; 8 bases map to TRBD1. The V and J ends lost 5 bases and 4 bases, in that order; junction bases with no gene match: 3. The CDR3 extends over 13 amino acids. Per germline, CDR1 SNHLY and CDR2 FYNNEI. This CDR3 reads CASSLDRGTEAFF. CDR3 bases: TGTGCCAGCAGTCTTGACAGGGGCACTGAAGCTTTCTTT.

In its sample, this clone was seen a few times. The V call is TRBV5-1, the J call TRBJ2-6; TRBD2 matches 12 bases. The CDR3 spans 19 residues. CDR1 and CDR2 (germline): SGHRS, YFSETQ. The J segment lost 4 bases and the V segment lost 0 bases, leaving 8 bases of the junction unmatched. CDR3 region: CASSLAGLAGPGGANVLTF. The CDR3 DNA reads as TGCGCCAGCAGCTTGGCGGGACTAGCGGGTCCCGGAGGGGCCAACGTCCTGACTTTC.

V is TRBV2 and J is TRBJ1-4, with 7 nucleotides matching TRBD1. CDR3 length: 15 residues. The J segment lost 4 bases and the V segment lost 6 bases, leaving 8 bases of the junction unmatched. CDR1 SNHLY and CDR2 FYNNEI come from the germline V gene. The CDR3 sequence is CASRQQGQSNEKLFF. The CDR3 DNA follows: TGTGCCAGCAGACAACAGGGGCAAAGTAATGAAAAACTGTTTTTT.

The chain uses TRBV7-2 and TRBJ1-3; tentatively, D is TRBD1 (6 bases). The CDR3 totals 15 residues. CDR1 is SGHTA and CDR2 is FQGNSA in the germline V gene. V was trimmed by 5 bases and J by 2 bases, leaving 13 bases between them. The CDR3 protein is CASSPNRVPGNTIYF. The CDR3 nucleotides read TGTGCCAGCAGCCCCAACAGGGTTCCTGGAAACACCATATATTTT.

This rearrangement joins TRBV5-1 to TRBJ1-4, with D possibly TRBD1 on 5 matching bases. Germline lookup yields CDR1 SGHRS and CDR2 YFSETQ. V was cut by 3 bases and J by 6 bases, with 12 bases left in between. The CDR3 spans 14 residues. CDR3 bases: TGCGCCAGCAGCTCGCAGGGAAGTGATGAAAAACTGTTTTTT. This codes for CASSSQGSDEKLFF.

This chain joins TRBV28 and TRBJ2-6; 10 nucleotides line up with TRBD1. The germline V gene has CDR1 MDHEN and CDR2 SYDVKM. The CDR3 contains 14 residues. After removal of 3 bases from V and 11 bases from J, the junction contained 4 bases not matched to a gene. CDR3 residues: CASSLRGTGDVLTF. The CDR3 nucleotides are TGTGCCAGCAGTTTGAGGGGGACAGGGGACGTCCTGACTTTC.

The CDR3 region is CASSLAPGASRETQYF. The CDR3 DNA reads as TGTGCCAGCAGCTTAGCCCCTGGGGCCTCCAGGGAGACCCAGTACTTC. The chain recombines TRBV11-1 with TRBJ2-5; weak D call: TRBD1 (5 bases). V shed 0 bases and J shed 5 bases, with 16 bases lying between them. The CDR3 covers 16 residues. Germline lookup yields CDR1 SGHAT and CDR2 FQDESV (reference sequence).

The V gene is TRBV19, the J gene TRBJ2-6; 8 bases match TRBD2. In germline, CDR1 is LNHDA, CDR2 SQIVND (reference sequence). The CDR3 length is 18 residues. V lost 3 bases to trimming and J lost 4 bases; unmatched junction nucleotides: 11. The CDR3 here is CASSISGGGFEGANVLTF. Written as DNA, the CDR3 is TGTGCCAGTAGTATTTCCGGCGGGGGGTTTGAAGGGGCCAACGTCCTGACTTTC.

The chain recombines TRBV13 with TRBJ2-7; 10 bases are a match to TRBD1. This CDR3 has 15 amino acids. CDR1 and CDR2 (germline): PRHDT, FYEKMQ (reference sequence). The V gene end was trimmed by 5 bases and the J gene end by 6 bases; junction bases not matched to a gene: 10. CDR3 residues: CASSQGQGYWTEQYF. The CDR3 DNA reads TGTGCCAGCAGCCAGGGACAGGGGTATTGGACCGAGCAGTACTTC.

The V gene is TRBV5-1, the J gene TRBJ2-3, with D possibly matching TRBD2 (5 bases). The germline V gene encodes CDR1 SGHRS and CDR2 YFSETQ. V gave up 3 bases and J gave up 6 bases, with 23 bases separating them. This CDR3 spans 17 amino acids. The CDR3 protein is CASSSQPGSPGRDTQYF. The CDR3 coding sequence is TGCGCCAGCAGCTCGCAACCTGGGTCACCGGGAAGGGATACGCAGTATTTT.

A note on this clone: Its ends do not fully match the called genes, so a read error is possible. The CDR3 DNA follows: TGTGCTAGCAGCCCCGCGAGAAGGACAGGGGATGAGACCCAGTACTTC. This sequence encodes CASSPARRTGDETQYF. This rearrangement joins TRBV7-7 to TRBJ2-5, with 9 nucleotides matching TRBD1. The CDR3 extends over 16 amino acids. The V gene's germline CDR1 is SSHAT and CDR2 FNYEAQ (reference sequence).

In regard to this clone: A junction end diverges from the germline sequence, so it may reflect a read error. V is TRBV5-1 and J is TRBJ1-1; D might be TRBD1 (6 bases). Germline CDR1 reads SGHRS; CDR2 reads YFSETQ. The CDR3 runs 14 residues. CDR3 amino acids: CASRPSTGNPEAFF. CDR3 coding DNA: TGCGCCAGCAGACCCTCCACAGGGAACCCTGAAGCTTTCTTT.

The rearrangement links TRBV18 to TRBJ2-1, with 7 bases lining up with TRBD1. V lost 3 bases, J lost 4 bases, and 6 bases stayed unmatched. CDR3 length: 15 amino acids. CDR1 and CDR2 from the germline V gene are KGHSH and LQKENI. DNA of the CDR3: TGTGCCAGCTCACCGTCCCGGGACAGTTACAATGAGCAGTTCTTC. It specifies CASSPSRDSYNEQFF.

CDR3 sequence (DNA): TGTGCCATCGGGACAGGCAATCAGCCCCAGCATTTT. It is translated as CAIGTGNQPQHF. The rearrangement links TRBV28 to TRBJ1-5, with TRBD1 identical over 7 bases. V trimming: 10 bases; J trimming: 2 bases; junction bases outside the gene matches: 2. The CDR3 runs to 12 residues. The V gene's germline CDR1 is MDHEN and CDR2 SYDVKM.

V usage is TRBV6-6 and J usage is TRBJ2-7, with TRBD1 identical over 8 bases. V gave up 6 bases and J gave up 1 base; unmatched junction bases: 5. CDR1 and CDR2 (germline): MNHNY, SVGAGI (reference sequence). This CDR3 region has 14 residues. CDR3 residues: CASRSGQGSYEQYF. The CDR3 DNA sequence: TGTGCCAGCAGAAGCGGACAGGGATCCTACGAGCAGTACTTC.

The chain couples TRBV12-5 to TRBJ2-2, with a possible D match to TRBD1 (5 bases). The CDR3 contains 16 residues. V was shortened by 1 base and J by 1 base, with 10 bases between the two germline ends. Germline V gene lookup returns CDR1 LGHNT and CDR2 FRNRAP. The CDR3 sequence is CASGLGIDRNTGELFF. Here the CDR3 DNA reads TGTGCTAGTGGTTTGGGGATCGACAGGAACACCGGGGAGCTGTTTTTT.

Ten or more counts support this clone. The chain combines TRBV27 with TRBJ2-1; D unclear. The germline gives CDR1 MNHEY, CDR2 SMNVEV (reference sequence). The CDR3 runs to 14 residues. Trimming pared 5 bases from V and 0 bases from J, leaving 8 bases between. CDR3 in amino acids: CASSRGGSYNEQFF. In nucleotides, the CDR3 is TGTGCCAGCAGTAGAGGCGGCTCCTACAATGAGCAGTTCTTC.

The chain couples TRBV12-5 to TRBJ1-2; no reliable D call. The CDR3 is 13 amino acids. Germline CDR1 LGHNT, CDR2 FRNRAP. V was clipped by 6 bases and J by 8 bases, with 16 bases between them. The CDR3 coding sequence is TGTGCTAGTGGACCTATGACTGGAGGAGGCTACACCTTC. It codes for CASGPMTGGGYTF.

This chain connects TRBV18 to TRBJ2-1, with TRBD1 as a possible D gene (5 bases). V shed 8 bases and J shed 6 bases, with 17 bases lying between them. The CDR3 contains 14 residues. Germline V lookup: CDR1 KGHSH, CDR2 LQKENI. The CDR3 coding sequence is TGTGCCAGCCTGATCCCGCAGGGTCGCAATGAGCAGTTCTTC. It yields the protein CASLIPQGRNEQFF.

The chain carries TRBV7-6 and TRBJ2-3; the match to TRBD2 covers 9 bases. Trimming took 1 base from V and 8 from J; bases not matched to a gene: 10. The CDR3 is 16 amino acids. Germline V gene lookup returns CDR1 SGHVS and CDR2 FNYEAQ. The CDR3 protein is CASSLGAGGPQGTQYF. The CDR3 DNA reads as TGTGCCAGCAGCTTAGGGGCGGGAGGGCCACAAGGTACGCAGTATTTT.

The chain employs TRBV24-1 and TRBJ1-2, with D tentatively TRBD1 (6 bases). This CDR3 contains 12 residues. Germline CDR1 reads KGHDR; CDR2 reads SFDVKD. The ends were cut back, 6 bases at V and 4 bases at J, with 8 bases in the middle. In DNA, the CDR3 is TGTGCCACCAGTACAGGGTTCTATGGCTACACCTTC. Protein: CATSTGFYGYTF.

V is TRBV9 and J is TRBJ2-2; the match to TRBD2 covers 7 bases. Germline V lookup: CDR1 SGDLS, CDR2 YYNGEE. The CDR3 is 16 residues long. The V segment lost 0 bases and the J segment 5 bases; nucleotides outside the gene matches: 7. CDR3 in DNA: TGTGCCAGCAGCGTAGGTTCCAGCGGGAAAACCGGGGAGCTGTTTTTT. Translated, it gives CASSVGSSGKTGELFF.

This sequence joins TRBV11-2 and TRBJ2-1, with 12 nucleotides matching TRBD2. CDR3 length: 17 amino acids. From germline, CDR1 is SGHAT and CDR2 FQNNGV. The V and J ends lost 4 bases and 4 bases, in that order; junction bases with no gene match: 8. The CDR3 DNA follows: TGTGCCAGCAGCTCAAGGACTAGCGGGGTCATATACAATGAGCAGTTCTTC. Amino acid sequence: CASSSRTSGVIYNEQFF.

This chain links TRBV28 with TRBJ1-2; 7 bases match TRBD1. The germline V gene encodes CDR1 MDHEN and CDR2 SYDVKM. V lost 5 bases and J lost 4; bases outside the gene matches: 7. The CDR3 spans 14 residues. CDR3 amino acids: CASSLGGATYGYTF. CDR3 sequence (DNA): TGTGCCAGCAGTCTAGGGGGCGCAACCTATGGCTACACCTTC.

This chain connects TRBV10-3 to TRBJ1-1; 9 nucleotides agree with TRBD1. The V segment lost 6 bases and the J segment 5 bases; nucleotides outside the gene matches: 4. Germline CDR1 reads ENHRY; CDR2 reads SYGVKD. The CDR3 extends over 13 amino acids. CDR3 residues: CAIRGTGKTEAFF. CDR3 nucleotide sequence: TGTGCCATCAGAGGGACAGGGAAGACTGAAGCTTTCTTT.

This chain links TRBV7-8 with TRBJ1-1; TRBD1 matches 7 bases. The CDR3 length is 15 residues. With V trimmed by 5 bases and J by 0 bases, 6 bases remained unmatched. Looked up from germline, CDR1 is SGHVS and CDR2 is FQNEAQ. Here the CDR3 DNA reads TGTGCCAGCAGCATCCAGGGGGTTTTGAACACTGAAGCTTTCTTT. This sequence encodes CASSIQGVLNTEAFF.